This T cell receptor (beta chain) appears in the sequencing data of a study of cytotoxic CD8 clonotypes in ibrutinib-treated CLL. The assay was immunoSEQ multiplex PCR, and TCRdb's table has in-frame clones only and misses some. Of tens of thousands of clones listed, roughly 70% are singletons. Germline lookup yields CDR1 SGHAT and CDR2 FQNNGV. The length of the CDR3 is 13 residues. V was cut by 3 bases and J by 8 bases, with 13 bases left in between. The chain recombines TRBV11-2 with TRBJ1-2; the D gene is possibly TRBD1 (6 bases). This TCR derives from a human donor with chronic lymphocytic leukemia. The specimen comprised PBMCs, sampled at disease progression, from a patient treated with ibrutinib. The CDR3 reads CASSLGAQAGYTF. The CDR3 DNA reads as TGTGCCAGCAGCTTGGGGGCTCAAGCGGGCTACACCTTC.